The 5 T cell receptor beta chains listed next were all sequenced from one sample in a study of CD8+CD57+ T cells in acquired aplastic anemia. Genomic DNA was employed as the template in profiling TCR beta VDJ and CDR3. TCRdb used MiXCR to reprocess the reads, holding one entry per CDR3 protein. The sample holds about 170,000 distinct CDR3 sequences; 55% to 80% are singletons and the top ten take roughly 44%. What was sequenced was sorted CD4+, CD8+, or CD8+CD57+ T cells (not recorded which) from PBMCs. These receptors originate from a human donor in good health.

This rearrangement joins TRBV7-3 to TRBJ2-1; D remains ambiguous. The CDR3 runs to 13 residues. From germline, CDR1 is SGHTA and CDR2 FQGTGA. Trimming removed 5 bases at V and 4 bases at J, with 9 bases between. The CDR3 sequence: CASSQAQYNEQFF. The CDR3 nucleotides read TGTGCCAGCAGCCAAGCCCAATACAATGAGCAGTTCTTC.

The chain employs TRBV5-1 and TRBJ1-2; D uncertain. CDR3 length: 14 residues. V lost 0 bases and J lost 2, with 8 bases in between. Germline V gene sequence: CDR1 SGHRS, CDR2 YFSETQ. CDR3 amino acids: CASSLEPGNYGYTF. The CDR3 DNA sequence: TGCGCCAGCAGCTTGGAACCGGGGAACTATGGCTACACCTTC.

This sequence joins TRBV7-3 and TRBJ2-3; 12 nucleotides align to TRBD2. Germline V gene lookup returns CDR1 SGHTA and CDR2 FQGTGA. V trimming: 1 base; J trimming: 6 bases; junction bases outside the gene matches: 11. This CDR3 has 18 amino acids. The CDR3 region is CASSLKGLAGGPSDTQYF. In DNA, the CDR3 is TGTGCCAGCAGCTTAAAAGGTCTAGCGGGGGGGCCGAGCGATACGCAGTATTTT.

The rearrangement joins TRBV24-1 to TRBJ2-2; 8 bases agree with TRBD1. Germline CDR1 is KGHDR and CDR2 is SFDVKD. This CDR3 is built from 16 residues. V shed 3 bases and J 4 bases; nucleotides not matched to a gene: 6. This CDR3 reads CATSDDRGGGTGELFF. For the CDR3, the DNA is TGTGCCACCAGTGATGACAGGGGAGGTGGCACCGGGGAGCTGTTTTTT.

DNA of the CDR3: TGCAGTGCTAGTCCAGACTACATCAGGGGACATGAGCAGTACTTC. This codes for CSASPDYIRGHEQYF. The genes are TRBV29-1 and TRBJ2-7, with TRBD1 as a possible D gene (6 bases). Looked up from germline, CDR1 is SQVTM and CDR2 is ANQGSEA. CDR3 length: 15 residues.